This T cell receptor beta chain was profiled in a study of T cell responses to AZD1222 COVID-19 vaccine. Broader study findings: There were vaccine-associated CD4 TCRs across spike, dominant at 160-218 and 743-854.

Method: immunoSEQ multiplex PCR; TCRdb's copy keeps in-frame clones and lacks some. The table lists about 120,000 clones, about 85% of them singletons, with roughly 2.4% in the top ten. The CDR3 sequence is 15 residues long. The junction had 5 bases not matched to a gene; V was cut back by 3 bases and J by 2 bases. CDR1 is MDHEN, CDR2 SYDVKM, per germline. Turning to this clone: The antigen remains undetermined.

The source of this sequence is an adult in good health. The chain has TRBV28 and TRBJ2-3; 7 nucleotides align to TRBD1. The starting material was peripheral blood, obtained on day 0 of AZD1222 vaccination. The CDR3 loop is CASSFADRVTDTQYF. In DNA form, the CDR3 reads TGTGCCAGCAGTTTTGCCGACAGGGTCACAGATACGCAGTATTTT. Variable domain in full (rest from reference TRBV28 and TRBJ2-3): DVKVTQSSRYLVKRTGEKVFLECVQDMDHENMFWYRQDPGLGLRLIYFSYDVKMKEKGDIPEGYSVSREKKERFSLILESASTNQTSMYLCASSFADRVTDTQYFGPGTRLTVL.